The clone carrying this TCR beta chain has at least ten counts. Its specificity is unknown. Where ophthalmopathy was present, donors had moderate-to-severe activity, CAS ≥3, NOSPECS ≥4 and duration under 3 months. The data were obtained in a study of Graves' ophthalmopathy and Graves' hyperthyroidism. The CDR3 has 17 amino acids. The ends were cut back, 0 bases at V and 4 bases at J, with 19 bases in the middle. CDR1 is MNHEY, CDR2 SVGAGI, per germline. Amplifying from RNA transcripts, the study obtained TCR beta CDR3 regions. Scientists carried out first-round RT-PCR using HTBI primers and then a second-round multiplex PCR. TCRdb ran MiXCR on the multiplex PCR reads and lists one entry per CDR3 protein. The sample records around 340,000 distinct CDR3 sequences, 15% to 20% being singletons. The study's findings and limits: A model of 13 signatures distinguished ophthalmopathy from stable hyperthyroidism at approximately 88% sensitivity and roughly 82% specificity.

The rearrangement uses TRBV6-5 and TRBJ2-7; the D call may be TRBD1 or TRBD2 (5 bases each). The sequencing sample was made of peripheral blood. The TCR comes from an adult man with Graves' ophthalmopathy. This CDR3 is CASSYSSSRSGLYEQYF. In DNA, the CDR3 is TGTGCCAGCAGTTACTCTTCTTCCAGGTCGGGGCTTTACGAGCAGTACTTC.